Listed below are T cell receptor beta chains from one sample, sequenced in a study of blood T cell repertoires in COVID-19. The protocol was immunoSEQ multiplex PCR, while the TCRdb copy is restricted to in-frame clones and leaves out a portion. The sample yields about 200,000 clones, approximately 90% seen once. The sequenced sample consisted of peripheral blood. These receptors were obtained from a man in his sixties with COVID-19, enrolled during active disease. CDR3s include the opening cysteine and the closing phenylalanine or tryptophan. A D gene is named only where the DNA matches it firmly. Only some rows state a clone size, as once, few, many or a class for expanded clones.

clone_size: .; d_call: .; j_call: TRBJ1-4; v_call: TRBV6-6; cdr3_aa: CASRSQGPGEKLFF; cdr3_nt: TGTGCCAGCAGGTCGCAAGGGCCGGGGGAAAAACTGTTTTTT
clone_size: .; d_call: TRBD1; j_call: TRBJ2-7; v_call: TRBV27; cdr3_aa: CASSPGTGAREQYF; cdr3_nt: TGTGCCAGCAGCCCTGGGACAGGGGCAAGGGAGCAGTACTTC
clone_size: once; d_call: TRBD1; j_call: TRBJ1-2; v_call: TRBV5-1; cdr3_aa: CASSTPAGQDSSGYTF; cdr3_nt: TGCGCCAGCAGCACGCCTGCGGGACAGGATTCATCTGGCTACACCTTC
clone_size: .; d_call: .; j_call: TRBJ2-7; v_call: TRBV19; cdr3_aa: CASSIRWQGSYEQYF; cdr3_nt: TGTGCCAGTAGTATAAGATGGCAGGGGTCCTACGAGCAGTACTTC
clone_size: .; d_call: TRBD1; j_call: TRBJ2-2; v_call: TRBV19; cdr3_aa: CASSRDRGNTGELFF; cdr3_nt: TGTGCCAGTAGCCGGGACAGGGGGAACACCGGGGAGCTGTTTTTT
clone_size: once; d_call: TRBD2; j_call: TRBJ2-3; v_call: TRBV23-1; cdr3_aa: CASSQFRTSGNTDTQYF; cdr3_nt: TGCGCCAGCAGTCAATTCCGGACTAGCGGGAACACAGATACGCAGTATTTT
clone_size: .; d_call: TRBD2; j_call: TRBJ2-1; v_call: TRBV14; cdr3_aa: CASSQGSTSGGTNHEQFF; cdr3_nt: TGTGCCAGCAGCCAAGGATCGACTAGCGGGGGGACTAACCATGAGCAGTTCTTC
clone_size: .; d_call: TRBD1; j_call: TRBJ1-5; v_call: TRBV28; cdr3_aa: CASSLLGDRGDQPQHF; cdr3_nt: TGTGCCAGCAGTTTATTGGGGGACAGGGGAGATCAGCCCCAGCATTTT
clone_size: .; d_call: .; j_call: TRBJ1-4; v_call: TRBV28; cdr3_aa: CASSFVQGLGKLFF; cdr3_nt: TGTGCCAGCAGTTTTGTGCAGGGGCTGGGAAAACTGTTTTTT
clone_size: once; d_call: .; j_call: TRBJ2-1; v_call: TRBV12-3/TRBV12-4; cdr3_aa: CASGSLADEQFF; cdr3_nt: TGTGCCAGCGGCTCCCTGGCAGATGAGCAGTTCTTC
clone_size: .; d_call: .; j_call: TRBJ2-7; v_call: TRBV5-1; cdr3_aa: CASSLSWDSNYEQYF; cdr3_nt: TGCGCCAGCAGCTTGTCTTGGGACTCGAATTACGAGCAGTACTTC
clone_size: few; d_call: TRBD1; j_call: TRBJ1-1; v_call: TRBV19; cdr3_aa: CASSMGQGTEAFF; cdr3_nt: TGTGCCAGTAGTATGGGACAGGGCACTGAAGCTTTCTTT
clone_size: once; d_call: .; j_call: TRBJ1-2; v_call: TRBV20-1; cdr3_aa: CSASPGSLVGYTF; cdr3_nt: TGCAGTGCTAGTCCGGGATCCCTAGTCGGCTACACCTTC
clone_size: .; d_call: .; j_call: TRBJ1-4; v_call: TRBV7-2; cdr3_aa: CASSLTRTNEKLFF; cdr3_nt: TGTGCCAGCAGCCTTACTCGGACTAATGAAAAACTGTTTTTT
clone_size: .; d_call: TRBD1; j_call: TRBJ1-5; v_call: TRBV3-1/TRBV3-2; cdr3_aa: CASSNGQGKGQPQHF; cdr3_nt: TGTGCCAGCAGCAACGGACAGGGGAAGGGTCAGCCCCAGCATTTT
clone_size: .; d_call: TRBD2; j_call: TRBJ2-7; v_call: TRBV19; cdr3_aa: CASSTIRSGISYEQYF; cdr3_nt: TGTGCCAGTAGTACTATTCGTAGCGGGATCTCCTACGAGCAGTACTTC
clone_size: .; d_call: .; j_call: TRBJ2-5; v_call: TRBV9; cdr3_aa: CASSVGERPIQETQYF; cdr3_nt: TGTGCCAGCAGCGTAGGGGAGCGGCCAATCCAAGAGACCCAGTACTTC
clone_size: .; d_call: TRBD2; j_call: TRBJ2-7; v_call: TRBV4-3; cdr3_aa: CASSQDRLAGGPYEQYF; cdr3_nt: TGCGCCAGCAGCCAAGATCGGCTAGCGGGAGGGCCCTACGAGCAGTACTTC
clone_size: .; d_call: TRBD1; j_call: TRBJ2-3; v_call: TRBV15; cdr3_aa: CATSGTGVSTDTQYF; cdr3_nt: TGTGCCACCAGCGGAACAGGGGTTAGCACAGATACGCAGTATTTT
clone_size: .; d_call: TRBD1; j_call: TRBJ1-5; v_call: TRBV20-1; cdr3_aa: CSASPGTVSNQPQHF; cdr3_nt: TGCAGTGCTAGTCCCGGGACAGTAAGCAATCAGCCCCAGCATTTT
clone_size: .; d_call: TRBD1; j_call: TRBJ2-2; v_call: TRBV11-3; cdr3_aa: CASSLRGRSNTGELFF; cdr3_nt: TGTGCCAGCAGCTTAAGGGGGCGGTCGAACACCGGGGAGCTGTTTTTT
clone_size: .; d_call: TRBD2; j_call: TRBJ2-7; v_call: TRBV28; cdr3_aa: CASSVGTSGGFYEQYF; cdr3_nt: TGTGCCAGCAGTGTGGGGACTAGCGGGGGGTTCTACGAGCAGTACTTC
clone_size: .; d_call: TRBD2; j_call: TRBJ2-1; v_call: TRBV5-1; cdr3_aa: CASRRAGGLEQFF; cdr3_nt: TGCGCCAGCCGGCGGGCGGGGGGTCTTGAGCAGTTCTTC